Here is one T cell receptor beta chain with its context. The sample belongs to a study of blood T cell repertoires in COVID-19. Original processing methods: Estimated nucleated cell counts came from reference gene primer amplification. The protocol was immunoSEQ multiplex PCR, while the TCRdb copy is restricted to in-frame clones and leaves out a portion. V and J calls and clone size follow that table, whereas D and trimming were derived from the DNA. The sample records 50,000 or so clones, approximately 87% being singletons. The CDR3 extends over 17 amino acids. V trimming: 2 bases; J trimming: 3 bases; junction bases outside the gene matches: 12. Germline V CDR1 and CDR2: KGHSH, LQKENI.

The source is a man in his forties or fifties with active COVID-19. The sequencing input was peripheral blood. The genes are TRBV18 and TRBJ1-1, with 7 bases fitting TRBD1. CDR3 residues: CASSPRRAGGYDTEAFF. The CDR3 bases are TGTGCCAGCTCACCAAGAAGGGCAGGGGGTTATGACACTGAAGCTTTCTTT.